Listed below are T cell receptor beta chains from one sample, sequenced in a study of graft-versus-host responses after intestinal transplantation. TCRdb's copy holds only in-frame clones and misses some; the assay was immunoSEQ multiplex PCR. The sample has around 38,000 clones; roughly 87% are singletons. The input for sequencing was PBMCs, taken about 160 weeks after transplant. The receptors were gathered from a human patient who received an intestinal transplant, so some T cells may come from the graft donor. Each CDR3 is given with its conserved first and last residue. A D gene is named only where the DNA matches it firmly. Where a row states a size, it is once, few, many or the class of an expanded clone; other rows omit it.

TRBJ2-5,TRBV19,.,TRBD1,TGTGCCAGTAGTAGCATCATCAGGACAGGGGGCGAGGAGACCCAGTACTTC,CASSSIIRTGGEETQYF
TRBJ2-1,TRBV5-1,.,.,TGCGCCAGCAGCAGGGGAGAGTCCTACAATGAGCAGTTCTTC,CASSRGESYNEQFF
TRBJ2-1,TRBV7-3,once,TRBD2,TGTGCCAGCAGCCTCATGAGCGGGAGGGCGAATGAGCAGTTCTTC,CASSLMSGRANEQFF
TRBJ1-1,TRBV10-3,.,.,TGTGCCATCAGTGAGTCAGGGGGGACTGAAGCTTTCTTT,CAISESGGTEAFF
TRBJ2-7,TRBV6-5,.,TRBD2,TGTGCCAGCAGTGGACTAGCAGAGTCCTACGAGCAGTACTTC,CASSGLAESYEQYF
TRBJ2-5,TRBV18,.,TRBD2,TGTGCCAGCTCACCTTCTAGCGGGAGTACCCAAAAGCAGTACTTC,CASSPSSGSTQKQYF
TRBJ2-6,TRBV11-2,.,.,TGTGCCAGCAGCATCACAGATACTGGGGCCAACGTCCTGACTTTC,CASSITDTGANVLTF
TRBJ2-7,TRBV29-1,.,.,TGCAGCGTTGGAGGGGCCCGGGAGTACGAGCAGTACTTC,CSVGGAREYEQYF
TRBJ2-7,TRBV11-2,.,TRBD1,TGTGCCAGCAGTTCCCGGGACAGGGGCCACGAGCAGTACTTC,CASSSRDRGHEQYF
TRBJ1-1,TRBV28,.,.,TGTGCCAGCAGTTTGGGAGACACTTACACTGAAGCTTTCTTT,CASSLGDTYTEAFF
TRBJ2-3,TRBV14,.,.,TGTGCCAGCAGCCACCGGCAGCCAGATACGCAGTATTTT,CASSHRQPDTQYF
TRBJ1-3,TRBV6-5,.,.,TGTGCCAGCAGTGTTGGAAACACCATATATTTT,CASSVGNTIYF
TRBJ2-3,TRBV7-8,.,.,TGTGCCAGCAGCCAAGGATCGAGCACAGATACGCAGTATTTT,CASSQGSSTDTQYF
TRBJ1-2,TRBV27,.,TRBD1,TGTGCCGCCAGTCGTGGACAGGGGGTCTATGGCTACACCTTC,CAASRGQGVYGYTF
TRBJ2-7,TRBV10-3,.,.,TGTGCCATCAGTGAAGGACGGCTTGAAGACTACGAGCAGTACTTC,CAISEGRLEDYEQYF
TRBJ2-3,TRBV2,.,.,TGTGCCAGCAGTGGTAACAGGGAAACAGATACGCAGTATTTT,CASSGNRETDTQYF
TRBJ2-1,TRBV6-4,.,TRBD2,TGTGCCAGCAGTGACCCTAGCGGGGAGTCGAGCTCCTACAATGAGCAGTTCTTC,CASSDPSGESSSYNEQFF
TRBJ2-1,TRBV18,.,.,TGTGCCAGCTCACCAGGGACCCTCTGCAATGAGCAGTTCTTC,CASSPGTLCNEQFF
TRBJ2-7,TRBV15,.,.,TGTGCCACCAGCAGAGCCCCGACTAGCTCCTACGAGCAGTACTTC,CATSRAPTSSYEQYF
TRBJ2-3,TRBV30,.,.,TGTGCCTGGAGTGTACCAAGGGGATTTGGCACAGATACGCAGTATTTT,CAWSVPRGFGTDTQYF
TRBJ1-2,TRBV5-1,.,TRBD1,TGCGCCAGCAGCCGTTCGGGACAGGGGATTAACTATGGCTACACCTTC,CASSRSGQGINYGYTF